This TCR beta chain was identified in a study of blood T cell repertoires in COVID-19. The length of the CDR3 is 15 residues. Repertoires were generated with immunoSEQ multiplex PCR, while TCRdb's copy carries only in-frame clones and drops some. The sample records over 250,000 clones, more than 75% being singletons. The V gene is TRBV21-1, the J gene TRBJ2-7; the table assigns TRBD1, which was not confirmed against the DNA. TRBV21-1 is assigned pseudogene status. Sample: PBMCs or T cells enriched from blood (not recorded which). The source is a woman aged 18-29 years who had recovered from COVID-19. The CDR3 loop is CASSKQRQRSYEQYF. The CDR3 DNA reads TGTGCCAGCAGCAAACAGAGACAAAGGTCCTACGAGCAGTACTTC.